A single sample is the source of the 29 T cell receptor beta chains below, sequenced in a study of blood T cells in healthy people across ages. Through a sample-barcoded 5' primer and a J-beta primer mix, a second PCR was run for 7 to 11 cycles. From the 5' RACE reads, TCRdb called clonotypes with MiXCR, one entry per CDR3 protein. In the table there are some 1.1 million distinct CDR3 sequences, around two fifths of which are singletons. The source material was blood. The receptors stem from a man younger than 35 in good health.

The V and J genes are TRBV20-1 and TRBJ1-2; D is uncertain. Trimming removed 0 bases at V and 3 bases at J, with 11 bases between. Germline CDR1 and CDR2: DFQATT and SNEGSKA (reference sequence). The CDR3 contains 14 residues. The CDR3 protein is CSARDLGFDYGYTF. CDR3 DNA: TGCAGTGCTAGAGATCTCGGGTTTGACTATGGCTACACCTTC.

This clonotype came up a few times. V usage is TRBV6-5 and J usage is TRBJ1-2; D is possibly TRBD1 (6 bases). Germline V gene sequence: CDR1 MNHEY, CDR2 SVGAGI. The CDR3 length is 13 residues. Deletions cut 3 bases from V and 4 bases from J, with 9 bases between. DNA for the CDR3: TGTGCCAGCAGTTATGAGGGGGGCTATGGCTACACCTTC. As protein: CASSYEGGYGYTF.

The chain carries TRBV4-1 and TRBJ1-1; 7 nucleotides agree with TRBD1. V was clipped by 8 bases and J by 0 bases; unmatched bases: 6. Germline V gives CDR1 MGHRA, CDR2 YSYEKL. The CDR3 spans 14 residues. The CDR3 sequence: CASRTGVMNTEAFF. The DNA of the CDR3 is TGCGCCAGCCGAACAGGGGTGATGAACACTGAAGCTTTCTTT.

This clonotype was recorded a few times. The rearrangement uses TRBV12-3 or TRBV12-4 and TRBJ1-1, with D maybe TRBD1 (6 bases). V gave up 4 bases and J gave up 0 bases, with 6 bases separating them. The CDR3 is made up of 13 amino acids. The CDR3 loop reads CASSWTVNTEAFF. In nucleotides, the CDR3 is TGTGCCAGCAGTTGGACAGTGAACACTGAAGCTTTCTTT.

This clonotype was observed a handful of times. The chain has TRBV9 and TRBJ1-2; D might be TRBD1 (5 bases). Between the trimmed V and J ends, which lost 4 bases and 8 bases, there was a span of 15 bases. This CDR3 spans 13 amino acids. Germline V gives CDR1 SGDLS, CDR2 YYNGEE. The CDR3 sequence is CASSSSRERGYTF. The CDR3 DNA follows: TGTGCCAGCAGCTCCAGCAGGGAACGGGGCTACACCTTC. The variable domain in full, with the rest retrieved from reference TRBV9 and TRBJ1-2, is DSGVTQTPKHLITATGQRVTLRCSPRSGDLSVYWYQQSLDQGLQFLIQYYNGEERAKGNILERFSAQQFPDLHSELNLSSLELGDSALYFCASSSSRERGYTFGSGTRLTVV.

The chain joins TRBV4-3 to TRBJ1-1; possible D gene TRBD1, 6 bases. Per germline, CDR1 LGHNA and CDR2 YSLEER. The CDR3 has 13 amino acids. The ends were cut back, 9 bases at V and 5 bases at J, with 16 bases in the middle. CDR3 DNA sequence: TGCGCCAGTGATCAGGGGTTTGGGACTGAAGCTTTCTTT. This codes for CASDQGFGTEAFF.

The rearrangement uses TRBV4-1 and TRBJ1-3; D is unresolved. Germline V gene lookup returns CDR1 MGHRA and CDR2 YSYEKL. The V gene lost 2 bases and the J gene lost 5 bases, with 13 bases spanning the gap. CDR3 length: 15 residues. The CDR3 is CASSQFWVLRNTIYF. The CDR3 DNA reads as TGCGCCAGCAGCCAATTTTGGGTTCTTAGAAACACCATATATTTT.

This chain links TRBV3-1 with TRBJ2-3, with 10 bases lining up with TRBD2. With 1 base clipped from V and 4 bases from J, the junction kept 11 bases outside the gene matches. The CDR3 length is 18 residues. Germline assignment: CDR1 LGHDT and CDR2 YNNKEL (reference sequence). For the CDR3, the DNA is TGTGCCAGCAGCCAAGTTGGGAAGCGGGGGGGCTTTTCAGATACGCAGTATTTT. Translation gives CASSQVGKRGGFSDTQYF.

In its sample, this clonotype was seen a few times. The chain combines TRBV2 with TRBJ2-7, with D possibly TRBD1 on 6 matching bases. The V end lost 2 bases, the J end lost 0 bases, and 8 bases lay between the germline ends. Germline loops: CDR1 SNHLY, CDR2 FYNNEI. The CDR3 has 14 residues. CDR3 bases: TGTGCCAGCAGTGAACAGGGGAGCTCCTACGAGCAGTACTTC. It encodes CASSEQGSSYEQYF. The full variable domain, rest sourced from reference TRBV2 and TRBJ2-7, is EPEVTQTPSHQVTQMGQEVILRCVPISNHLYFYWYRQILGQKVEFLVSFYNNEISEKSEIFDDQFSVERPDGSNFTLKIRSTKLEDSAMYFCASSEQGSSYEQYFGPGTRLTVT.

The rearrangement uses TRBV7-9 and TRBJ2-1; 7 bases map to TRBD1. The J call may not be correct, given that the DNA end is closer to TRBJ2-7. The CDR3 is 16 amino acids. Germline assignment: CDR1 SEHNR and CDR2 FQNEAQ (reference sequence). The CDR3 DNA reads TGTGCCAGCAGCTTAGCGAGGACAGGCTTCTACAATGAGCAGTACTTC. It specifies CASSLARTGFYNEQYF.

This chain uses TRBV6-5 with TRBJ1-2; TRBD1 agrees at 11 bases. The germline V gene has CDR1 MNHEY and CDR2 SVGAGI. The V segment lost 5 bases and the J segment 8 bases; nucleotides outside the gene matches: 7. The CDR3 totals 14 residues. The CDR3 nucleotides read TGTGCCAGCAGTCACGGACAGGGGGCGGACGGCTACACCTTC. This sequence encodes CASSHGQGADGYTF.

The rearrangement links TRBV12-3 or TRBV12-4 to TRBJ1-3; TRBD1 aligns across 7 bases. The junction had 1 base not matched to a gene; V was cut back by 5 bases and J by 0 bases. The CDR3 has 14 amino acids. The DNA for the CDR3 is TGTGCCAGCAGTGGGACAGACTCTGGAAACACCATATATTTT. It encodes CASSGTDSGNTIYF.

This clonotype was counted between two and nine times. The chain employs TRBV6-6 and TRBJ1-4, with a possible D match to TRBD1 (5 bases). Germline values: CDR1 MNHNY, CDR2 SVGAGI (reference sequence). The CDR3 loop spans 12 amino acids. V gave up 6 bases and J gave up 6 bases, with 8 bases separating them. Here the CDR3 reads CASRRGDEKLFF. DNA for the CDR3: TGTGCCAGCAGGCGGGGGGATGAAAAACTGTTTTTT.

This clonotype occurred a few times. J is TRBJ2-1 and V is TRBV6-5; 8 nucleotides match TRBD1. Germline loops: CDR1 MNHEY, CDR2 SVGAGI. With V trimmed by 2 bases and J by 0 bases, 9 bases remained unmatched. This CDR3 has 18 residues. CDR3 coding DNA: TGTGCCAGCAGTTACCAGGGGGCCGGGTCGAGCTCCTACAATGAGCAGTTCTTC. Encoded protein: CASSYQGAGSSSYNEQFF.

This clonotype was found a few times. V gene TRBV20-1 combines with J gene TRBJ2-3, with D uncertain. The CDR3 is made up of 12 amino acids. Trimming cost V 0 bases and J 4 bases, with 5 bases left between them. Germline CDR1 is DFQATT and CDR2 is SNEGSKA (reference sequence). The CDR3 DNA is TGCAGTGCTAGAGATATTGCAGATACGCAGTATTTT. Translation: CSARDIADTQYF.

This chain joins TRBV6-6 and TRBJ1-2; 10 nucleotides align to TRBD1. The germline V gene encodes CDR1 MNHNY and CDR2 SVGAGI (reference sequence). This CDR3 comprises 17 residues. Trimming cost V 5 bases and J 7 bases; bases outside gene matches: 16. The CDR3 is CASSGGADRGLFSGYTF. CDR3 nucleotides: TGTGCCAGCAGTGGGGGGGCCGACAGGGGGCTATTTAGTGGCTACACCTTC.

Only a few counts were recorded for this clonotype. CDR3 residues: CSARVEDSNYGYTF. CDR3 DNA sequence: TGCAGTGCTAGAGTCGAAGATTCTAACTATGGCTACACCTTC. The chain is built from TRBV20-1 and TRBJ1-2; D is undetermined. The ends were cut back, 1 base at V and 0 bases at J, with 9 bases in the middle. Per germline, CDR1 DFQATT and CDR2 SNEGSKA (reference sequence). The CDR3 runs 14 residues.

This clonotype was seen more than once but under ten times. The chain carries TRBV12-3 or TRBV12-4 and TRBJ1-1; D might be TRBD1 (6 bases). Between the trimmed V and J ends, which lost 6 bases and 4 bases, there was a span of 9 bases. The CDR3 extends over 12 amino acids. The CDR3: CASRDSGTEAFF. CDR3 nucleotides: TGTGCCAGCAGGGACAGCGGCACTGAAGCTTTCTTT.

The rearrangement uses TRBV7-9 and TRBJ1-4; weak D call: TRBD1 (5 bases). Germline CDR1 is SEHNR and CDR2 is FQNEAQ (reference sequence). The CDR3 consists of 12 residues. Deletions cut 11 bases from V and 7 bases from J, with 14 bases between. The CDR3: CACGGGSEKLFF. CDR3 in DNA: TGTGCCTGCGGGGGAGGCAGTGAAAAACTGTTTTTT.

J is TRBJ1-4 and V is TRBV4-1; D is unclear. V was cut by 6 bases and J by 3 bases, with 11 bases left in between. From germline, CDR1 is MGHRA and CDR2 YSYEKL. The CDR3 covers 14 residues. CDR3 bases: TGCGCCAGCAGAAGGGTTCGCGCTAATGAAAAACTGTTTTTT. It encodes CASRRVRANEKLFF.

This chain uses TRBV5-1 with TRBJ2-7, with D possibly being TRBD2 (6 bases). Germline CDR1 reads SGHRS; CDR2 reads YFSETQ. Trimming took off 0 bases at V and 5 bases at J, with 15 bases between the two ends. This CDR3 is built from 15 residues. Here the CDR3 reads CASSLAGRDWDEQYF. The CDR3 nucleotides read TGCGCCAGCAGCTTGGCGGGGCGGGATTGGGACGAGCAGTACTTC.

The chain has TRBV5-1 and TRBJ2-3, with D tentatively TRBD1 or TRBD2 (5 bases each). The CDR3 loop spans 14 amino acids. Germline V CDR1 and CDR2: SGHRS, YFSETQ. Trimming cost V 4 bases and J 4 bases, with 13 bases left between them. The CDR3 bases are TGCGCCAGCAGCGAAGGGGACCCTGCAGATACGCAGTATTTT. It encodes CASSEGDPADTQYF.

V and J are TRBV7-2 and TRBJ1-2, with D possibly TRBD1 on 5 matching bases. Germline-derived CDR1 and CDR2 are SGHTA and FQGNSA. Trimming shortened V by 0 bases and J by 8 bases, and 13 bases separated the two germline ends. The CDR3 spans 14 residues. The CDR3 spells CASSLAGRARGYTF. CDR3 nucleotide sequence: TGTGCCAGCAGCTTAGCGGGCAGGGCGAGAGGCTACACCTTC.

The chain has TRBV2 and TRBJ2-7, with a tentative D call TRBD1 (5 bases). The germline V gene has CDR1 SNHLY and CDR2 FYNNEI. V gave up 3 bases and J gave up 2 bases, with 20 bases separating them. The CDR3 is 17 amino acids. CDR3 bases: TGTGCCAGCAGTGATGAATGGACATCAAGACTTACCTACGAGCAGTACTTC. It is translated as CASSDEWTSRLTYEQYF.

The chain joins TRBV6-2 or TRBV6-3 to TRBJ1-1, with unresolved D. There are 12 residues in the CDR3. The germline V and J ends were trimmed by 2 bases and 9 bases, with 10 bases remaining between them. The germline CDR1 and CDR2 sequences are MNHEY and SVGEGT. In nucleotides, the CDR3 is TGTGCCAGCAGTTACGGGAGGGATCAAGCTTTCTTT. Residues: CASSYGRDQAFF.

The genes are TRBV11-1 and TRBJ2-3; D remains unclear. CDR3 length: 14 residues. Germline lookup yields CDR1 SGHAT and CDR2 FQDESV (reference sequence). V dropped 5 bases and J dropped 2 bases, with 11 bases sitting between them. The CDR3 DNA reads as TGTGCCAGCAGCCGGCGGACCGACACAGATACGCAGTATTTT. Translating it yields CASSRRTDTDTQYF. Full variable domain (missing parts from reference TRBV11-1 and TRBJ2-3): EAEVAQSPRYKITEKSQAVAFWCDPISGHATLYWYRQILGQGPELLVQFQDESVVDDSQLPKDRFSAERLKGVDSTLKIQPAELGDSAMYLCASSRRTDTDTQYFGPGTRLTVL.

The rearrangement links TRBV7-2 to TRBJ1-2; 8 nucleotides line up with TRBD1. The CDR3 sequence is 13 residues long. Germline V gives CDR1 SGHTA, CDR2 FQGNSA. Unmatched junction bases numbered 7, after V lost 8 bases and J lost 5 bases. CDR3 coding DNA: TGTGCCAGCGTTACAGGGGGGGAATATGGCTACACCTTC. Translating it yields CASVTGGEYGYTF. The variable domain in full, with the rest retrieved from reference TRBV7-2 and TRBJ1-2, is GAGVSQSPSNKVTEKGKDVELRCDPISGHTALYWYRQSLGQGLEFLIYFQGNSAPDKSGLPSDRFSAERTGGSVSTLTIQRTQQEDSAVYLCASVTGGEYGYTFGSGTRLTVV.

J is TRBJ2-5 and V is TRBV29-1; either TRBD1 or TRBD2 may supply D (5 bases each). There are 13 residues in the CDR3. Deletions cut 2 bases from V and 3 bases from J, with 10 bases between. Germline lookup yields CDR1 SQVTM and CDR2 ANQGSEA. CDR3 loop: CSVEPGPKETQYF. The CDR3 DNA follows: TGCAGCGTTGAACCGGGACCCAAAGAGACCCAGTACTTC.

This clonotype was recorded a few times. CDR3 in amino acids: CAITSTGYNEQFF. The DNA of the CDR3 is TGTGCCATCACCTCGACAGGCTACAATGAGCAGTTCTTC. The chain links TRBV10-3 to TRBJ2-1; D is possibly TRBD1 (6 bases). The V gene's germline CDR1 is ENHRY and CDR2 SYGVKD. V lost 7 bases to trimming and J lost 3 bases, with 10 bases between them. The CDR3 runs to 13 residues.